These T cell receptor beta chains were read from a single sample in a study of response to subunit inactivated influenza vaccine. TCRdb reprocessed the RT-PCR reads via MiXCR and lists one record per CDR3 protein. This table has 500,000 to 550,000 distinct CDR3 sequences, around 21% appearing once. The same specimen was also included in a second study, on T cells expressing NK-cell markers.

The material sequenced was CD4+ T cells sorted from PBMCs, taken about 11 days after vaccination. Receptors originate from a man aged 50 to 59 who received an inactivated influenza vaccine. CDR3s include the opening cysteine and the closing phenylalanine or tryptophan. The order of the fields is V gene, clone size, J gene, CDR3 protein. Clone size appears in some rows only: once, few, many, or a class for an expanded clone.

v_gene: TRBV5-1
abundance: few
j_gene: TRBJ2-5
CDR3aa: CASHQLTGLQETQYF

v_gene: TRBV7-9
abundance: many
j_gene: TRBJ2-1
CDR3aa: CASSLGQGAYNEQFF

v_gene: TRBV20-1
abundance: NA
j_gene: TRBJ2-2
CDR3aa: CSAPVEGTTGELFF

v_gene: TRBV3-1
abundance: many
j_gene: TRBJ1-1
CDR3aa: CASSQGVRNTEAFF

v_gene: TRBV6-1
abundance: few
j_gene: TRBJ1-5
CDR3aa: CASSKRGPAGGSNQPQHF

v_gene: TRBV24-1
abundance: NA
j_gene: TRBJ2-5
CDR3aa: CATSDYPGVETQYF

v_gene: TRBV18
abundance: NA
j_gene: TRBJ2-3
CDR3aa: CASSSPRGDGSTDTQYF

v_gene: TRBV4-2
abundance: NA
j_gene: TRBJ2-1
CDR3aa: CASGLAGGTTTEQFF

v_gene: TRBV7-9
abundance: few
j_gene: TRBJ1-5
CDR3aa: CASSLFEGMGNQPQHF

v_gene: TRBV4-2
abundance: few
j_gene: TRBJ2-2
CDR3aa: CASSQPSGGAVGELFF

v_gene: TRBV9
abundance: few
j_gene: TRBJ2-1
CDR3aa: CASSVALAGALEQFF

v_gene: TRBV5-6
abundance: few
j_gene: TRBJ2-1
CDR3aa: CASSLPGTEQFF

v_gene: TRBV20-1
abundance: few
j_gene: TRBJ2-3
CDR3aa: CSAWQRESTDTQYF

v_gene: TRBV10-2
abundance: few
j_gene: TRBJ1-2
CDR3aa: CASSDTHEGYTF

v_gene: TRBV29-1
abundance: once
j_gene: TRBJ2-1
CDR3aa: CSVDGRADNEQFF

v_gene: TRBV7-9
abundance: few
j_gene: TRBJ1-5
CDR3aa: CASSLGIGTGYQPQHF

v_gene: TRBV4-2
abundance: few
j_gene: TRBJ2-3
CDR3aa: CASSQRRDTQYF

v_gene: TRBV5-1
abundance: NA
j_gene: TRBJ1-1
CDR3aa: CASSWTGTGFGNTEAFF

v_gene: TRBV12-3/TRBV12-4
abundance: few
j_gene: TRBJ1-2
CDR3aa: CASSLGTGGVYGYTF

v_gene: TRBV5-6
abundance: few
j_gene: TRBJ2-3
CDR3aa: CASSVGQGAGTDTQYF

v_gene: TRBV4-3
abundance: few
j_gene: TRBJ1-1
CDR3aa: CASSQMARQSTEAFF

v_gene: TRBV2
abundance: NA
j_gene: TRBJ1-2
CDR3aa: CASSNSYGYTF

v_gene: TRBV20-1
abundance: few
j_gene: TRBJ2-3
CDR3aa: CSANPLTSTDTQYF

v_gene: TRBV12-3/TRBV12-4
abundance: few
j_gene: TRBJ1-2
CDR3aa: CASSTPVRGGYTF

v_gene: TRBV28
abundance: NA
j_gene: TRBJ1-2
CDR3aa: CATTGGQGRSGYTF

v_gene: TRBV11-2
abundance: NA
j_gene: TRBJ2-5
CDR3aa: CASSPQRGIGETQYF

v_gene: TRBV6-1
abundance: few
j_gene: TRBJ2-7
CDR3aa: CASSGGTGFSYEQYF

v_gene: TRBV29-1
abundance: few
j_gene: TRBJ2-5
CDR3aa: CSVTIGLAGGRGVETQYF

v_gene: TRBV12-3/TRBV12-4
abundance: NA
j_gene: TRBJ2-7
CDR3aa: CASSTRVEQYF